Each of the 16 T cell receptor beta chains below was sequenced from the same sample in a study of early T cells in non-severe SARS-CoV-2 infection. Using its own MiXCR run on the 5' RACE reads, TCRdb lists one record per CDR3 protein. In the table there are about 83,000 distinct CDR3 sequences, 10% of which are singletons. This specimen was whole blood, taken at baseline. These receptors originate from an adult who was a healthcare worker with PCR-confirmed SARS-CoV-2 infection or an uninfected control (not recorded which).

This clonotype was seen repeatedly, ten times or more. The CDR3 bases are TGCGCCAGCAGCTTGGGACCGGGACAGGGGGCCGATACGCAGTATTTT. The encoded protein is CASSLGPGQGADTQYF. The chain has TRBV5-1 and TRBJ2-3; TRBD1 agrees at 12 bases. The CDR3 sequence is 16 residues long. Germline CDR1 and CDR2: SGHRS and YFSETQ. The V segment lost 0 bases and the J segment 6 bases; nucleotides outside the gene matches: 5.

This clonotype was detected ten times or more. The V call is TRBV12-3 or TRBV12-4, the J call TRBJ2-5; perhaps TRBD1 as D (6 bases). This CDR3 contains 14 residues. Trimming pared 6 bases from V and 0 bases from J, leaving 11 bases between. CDR3 in DNA: TGTGCCAGCAGGCCTACAGGGTACCAAGAGACCCAGTACTTC. Translation gives CASRPTGYQETQYF.

The gene calls are TRBV28 and TRBJ2-7; TRBD1 agrees at 7 bases. The junction had 11 bases not matched to a gene; V was cut back by 7 bases and J by 2 bases. CDR1 is MDHEN, CDR2 SYDVKM, per germline. This CDR3 spans 15 amino acids. In DNA form, the CDR3 reads TGTGCCAGCAAGGGGGCCGGGGACCCTACCTACGAGCAGTACTTC. It yields the protein CASKGAGDPTYEQYF.

Turning to this clonotype: The junction and the germline gene differ at one end; a read error may be behind it. The chain has TRBV7-9 and TRBJ1-1, with TRBD1 matching 7 bases. This CDR3 spans 15 amino acids. The germline V gene has CDR1 SEHNR and CDR2 FQNEAQ (reference sequence). The CDR3 sequence: CAGSGQALMNTEAFF. As DNA, the CDR3 is TGTGCCGGCAGCGGACAGGCATTGATGAACACTGAAGCTTTCTTT.

The chain uses TRBV24-1 and TRBJ2-1, with 7 bases matching TRBD2. Germline CDR1 is KGHDR and CDR2 is SFDVKD. V gave up 5 bases and J gave up 7 bases; unmatched junction bases: 10. This CDR3 has 15 amino acids. In DNA, the CDR3 is TGTGCCACCAGTGGTTTTGCGGGAGAGAGTAATGAGCAGTTCTTC. It yields the protein CATSGFAGESNEQFF.

This clonotype was counted ten times or more. V is TRBV6-5 and J is TRBJ2-7; 7 bases align to TRBD1. The CDR3 is made up of 13 amino acids. Looked up from germline, CDR1 is MNHEY and CDR2 is SVGAGI. The V segment lost 6 bases and the J segment 7 bases; nucleotides outside the gene matches: 9. The CDR3 is CASRERTGGEQYF. The CDR3 DNA sequence: TGTGCCAGCAGGGAACGGACAGGCGGGGAGCAGTACTTC.

There are many counts of this clonotype. The V gene is TRBV5-4, the J gene TRBJ2-1; D unresolved. The CDR3 contains 16 residues. The germline gives CDR1 SGHNT, CDR2 YYREEE (reference sequence). Trimming stripped 3 bases from V and 5 bases from J, with 18 bases between. The chain's CDR3 is CASSSGSSRGHNEQFF. CDR3 DNA: TGTGCCAGCAGCTCCGGGTCTTCTCGCGGCCACAATGAGCAGTTCTTC.

The chain couples TRBV19 to TRBJ2-2, with 9 bases identical to TRBD2. Germline assignment: CDR1 LNHDA and CDR2 SQIVND (reference sequence). J gave up 4 bases and V 5 bases, and 8 bases lay outside the gene matches. CDR3 length: 16 residues. The CDR3 DNA sequence: TGTGCCAGTAGTCCCCCGGGACTAGCATCCACCGGGGAGCTGTTTTTT. Amino acid sequence: CASSPPGLASTGELFF.

In its sample, this clonotype was seen many times. The CDR3 sequence: CASRPEYGYTF. Written as DNA, the CDR3 is TGTGCCAGCAGGCCCGAGTATGGCTACACCTTC. The chain has TRBV6-1 and TRBJ1-2; D unclear. CDR3 length equals 11 residues. Per the germline V gene, CDR1 is MNHNS and CDR2 is SASEGT. V shed 6 bases and J shed 5 bases, with 7 bases lying between them.

This clonotype came up many times. The gene calls are TRBV6-5 and TRBJ2-4; no reliable D call. Germline V gives CDR1 MNHEY, CDR2 SVGAGI. CDR3 length: 14 residues. V lost 6 bases to trimming and J lost 0 bases, with 9 bases between them. CDR3 in amino acids: CASSRTLAKNIQYF. CDR3 nucleotides: TGTGCCAGCAGCCGGACGTTAGCCAAAAACATTCAGTACTTC.

This chain joins TRBV10-3 and TRBJ2-7; no clear D gene. Deletions cut 0 bases from V and 2 bases from J, with 5 bases between. The CDR3 consists of 13 residues. The germline V gene encodes CDR1 ENHRY and CDR2 SYGVKD. CDR3 residues: CAISESAPYEQYF. In DNA form, the CDR3 reads TGTGCCATCAGTGAGTCGGCTCCCTACGAGCAGTACTTC.

Only a few counts were recorded for this clonotype. The rearrangement joins TRBV24-1 to TRBJ2-4, with D possibly matching TRBD2 (6 bases). The germline CDR1 and CDR2 sequences are KGHDR and SFDVKD. Trimming stripped 6 bases from V and 6 bases from J, with 11 bases between. There are 13 residues in the CDR3. The CDR3 DNA sequence: TGTGCCACCAGTTCGGGAGACTTAAACATTCAGTACTTC. This codes for CATSSGDLNIQYF.

This clonotype was recorded a few times. One end of the junction varies from germline; a read error may be responsible. The rearrangement joins TRBV10-3 to TRBJ2-1; TRBD2 might be the D (6 bases). Germline assignment: CDR1 ENHRY and CDR2 SYGVKD. CDR3 size: 15 residues. The CDR3 is CAISEYSGSFNEQFF. In nucleotides, the CDR3 is TGTGCCATCAGTGAGTACAGCGGGTCCTTCAATGAGCAGTTCTTC.

This sequence joins TRBV11-3 and TRBJ2-1; 10 nucleotides agree with TRBD2. The germline CDR1 and CDR2 sequences are SGHNT and YENEEA. After removal of 0 bases from V and 5 bases from J, the junction contained 7 bases not matched to a gene. The CDR3 extends over 17 amino acids. The CDR3 DNA is TGTGCCAGCAGCTTAGATCGCCTAGCGGGGGTGAACAATGAGCAGTTCTTC. This translates into CASSLDRLAGVNNEQFF.

This clonotype was picked up a small number of times. The chain has TRBV7-9 and TRBJ2-7, with D unresolved. Germline CDR1 and CDR2: SEHNR and FQNEAQ (reference sequence). The CDR3 runs 13 residues. Trimming pared 1 base from V and 5 bases from J, leaving 9 bases between. CDR3 in DNA: TGTGCCAGCAGCTTAGGGACCAACGACGAGCAGTACTTC. Translation gives CASSLGTNDEQYF.

This clonotype occurred many times. The chain uses TRBV7-9 and TRBJ2-1; the match to TRBD1 covers 8 bases. This CDR3 has 12 residues. Germline trimming cut 5 bases from V and 16 bases from J; bases unmatched to any gene: 10. Germline-derived CDR1 and CDR2 are SEHNR and FQNEAQ (reference sequence). The CDR3 sequence is CASSAGTRGPFF. The CDR3 coding sequence is TGTGCCAGCAGCGCTGGGACCAGGGGGCCATTCTTC.